These 13 T cell receptor beta chains were sequenced from one sample in a study of CD8 T cells in ankylosing spondylitis. The antigens these receptors bind are not known. MiXCR, applied by TCRdb to the 5' RACE reads, yields one record per CDR3 protein. The sample carries some 840,000 distinct CDR3 sequences, about an eighth recorded once. The study's findings and limits: Seemingly distinctive of ankylosing spondylitis blood was a TCR beta motif formed by eight highly homologous variants.

Specimen: blood, either unsorted or a sorted T cell fraction (not recorded which). Receptors were obtained from a male donor with ankylosing spondylitis.

This clonotype came up a few times. This chain links TRBV28 with TRBJ2-7; TRBD2 matches 9 bases. Germline loops: CDR1 MDHEN, CDR2 SYDVKM. This CDR3 spans 15 amino acids. The V gene end was trimmed by 6 bases and the J gene end by 0 bases; junction bases not matched to a gene: 6. CDR3 coding DNA: TGTGCCAGCAGCACTACTAGCGGGTACTCCTACGAGCAGTACTTC. It is translated as CASSTTSGYSYEQYF.

To note about this clonotype: Mismatch with germline at one junction end may stem from a read error. V is TRBV6-2 or TRBV6-3 and J is TRBJ1-4, with 9 bases aligning to TRBD1. The CDR3 has 16 amino acids. Germline V gene sequence: CDR1 MNHEY, CDR2 SVGEGT. The CDR3 DNA is TGTACCAGCAGTAAGCGACAGGGGGACGTTGATGAAAAACTGTTTTTT. Its translation is CTSSKRQGDVDEKLFF.

This clonotype was found a few times. The genes are TRBV6-1 and TRBJ2-3; D remains ambiguous. The CDR3 length is 13 residues. V was trimmed by 6 bases and J by 2 bases, leaving 9 bases between them. Germline V gene data show CDR1 as MNHNS and CDR2 as SASEGT. CDR3 protein: CASSTGYTDTQYF. The CDR3 coding sequence is TGTGCCAGCAGCACCGGGTACACAGATACGCAGTATTTT.

This clonotype was seen only a few times. The chain carries TRBV20-1 and TRBJ2-1, with TRBD1 as a possible D gene (6 bases). CDR3 length: 14 residues. Trimming pared 1 base from V and 6 bases from J, leaving 13 bases between. Germline V gene lookup returns CDR1 DFQATT and CDR2 SNEGSKA (reference sequence). Written as DNA, the CDR3 is TGCAGTGCTAGAGCTCCTCGCAGGGGCAATGAGCAGTTCTTC. Translated: CSARAPRRGNEQFF.

Only a few counts were recorded for this clonotype. The chain uses TRBV9 and TRBJ2-2; D might be TRBD2 (6 bases). Deletions cut 9 bases from V and 5 bases from J, with 20 bases between. The CDR3 contains 15 residues. Germline V CDR1 and CDR2: SGDLS, YYNGEE. CDR3 residues: CATFTGSQETGELFF. The CDR3 coding sequence is TGTGCCACCTTTACCGGGAGCCAAGAGACCGGGGAGCTGTTTTTT.

The chain recombines TRBV18 with TRBJ1-5, with D possibly TRBD1 on 5 matching bases. V lost 4 bases to trimming and J lost 3 bases, with 10 bases between them. The CDR3 covers 14 residues. Germline CDR1 KGHSH, CDR2 LQKENI. DNA for the CDR3: TGTGCCAGCTCACTACGGGGGAACAATCAGCCCCAGCATTTT. Its translation is CASSLRGNNQPQHF.

This clonotype was observed at least ten times. The chain combines TRBV7-2 with TRBJ1-5; D not certain. This CDR3 has 13 amino acids. CDR1 is SGHTA, CDR2 FQGNSA, per germline. Trimming removed 2 bases from V and 5 bases from J, with 7 bases in between. The CDR3 bases are TGTGCCAGCAGCTTACCCCATCATCAGCCCCAGCATTTT. Amino acids: CASSLPHHQPQHF.

The chain employs TRBV4-1 and TRBJ2-7; D tentatively fits TRBD1 or TRBD2 (6 bases each). The V gene lost 4 bases and the J gene lost 6 bases, with 16 bases spanning the gap. CDR1 is MGHRA, CDR2 YSYEKL, per germline. The CDR3 length is 14 residues. CDR3 amino acids: CASSPHGGKGEQYF. The CDR3 nucleotides read TGCGCCAGCAGCCCCCACGGGGGCAAGGGCGAGCAGTACTTC.

This clonotype showed up just a few times. The chain is built from TRBV20-1 and TRBJ1-5, with D perhaps TRBD1 (6 bases). V lost 6 bases and J lost 6, with 21 bases in between. The germline CDR1 and CDR2 sequences are DFQATT and SNEGSKA (reference sequence). The CDR3 covers 15 residues. CDR3 sequence reads: CSAPRGAGASQPQHF. For the CDR3, the DNA is TGCAGTGCCCCTAGGGGGGCAGGAGCGAGTCAGCCCCAGCATTTT.

The CDR3 DNA is TGTGCCAGCAGTTACTCGTGGGGTAGCGGGGGTGCAAATTTTGAAGAGACCCAGTACTTC. Translating gives CASSYSWGSGGANFEETQYF. The V and J genes are TRBV6-2 or TRBV6-3 and TRBJ2-5; the match to TRBD2 covers 9 bases. Trimming cost V 0 bases and J 3 bases; bases outside gene matches: 17. Germline values: CDR1 MNHEY, CDR2 SVGEGT. This CDR3 comprises 20 residues.

The genes are TRBV11-2 and TRBJ2-1; the match to TRBD2 covers 9 bases. CDR1 is SGHAT and CDR2 is FQNNGV in the germline V gene. The V and J ends lost 5 bases and 5 bases, in that order; junction bases with no gene match: 4. This CDR3 comprises 14 residues. The CDR3 DNA sequence: TGTGCCAGCAGCCCCCTAGCGGGGAACAATGAGCAGTTCTTC. Amino acid sequence: CASSPLAGNNEQFF.

This clonotype was detected a few times. The V gene is TRBV7-2, the J gene TRBJ1-6; 8 positions match TRBD1. V shed 4 bases and J 7 bases; nucleotides not matched to a gene: 3. Germline values: CDR1 SGHTA, CDR2 FQGNSA. The CDR3 extends over 14 amino acids. The CDR3 nucleotides are TGTGCCAGCAGCTACGACAGGGGAAATTCACCCCTCCACTTT. Amino acid sequence: CASSYDRGNSPLHF.

This clonotype has ten or more counts. The rearrangement uses TRBV20-1 and TRBJ2-3; D gene ambiguous. Germline V gene data show CDR1 as DFQATT and CDR2 as SNEGSKA (reference sequence). V lost 6 bases and J lost 0, with 7 bases in between. This CDR3 is 12 amino acids long. The CDR3 sequence is CSAPVSTDTQYF. The CDR3 coding sequence is TGCAGTGCCCCGGTTAGCACAGATACGCAGTATTTT.